This T cell receptor (beta chain) was sequenced for a study of cytomegalovirus exposure and HLA in healthy donors. General study findings and limits: Within the data, a cluster of highly shared sequence variants was likely a sequencing artifact.

Primers: 60 Vbeta forward and 13 Jbeta reverse. Clones were sequenced by immunoSEQ multiplex PCR, and TCRdb holds only the in-frame ones, with some missing. This sample has just over 150,000 clones, with around 79% found just once. Germline CDR1 and CDR2: SGHKS and YYEKEE (reference sequence). Trimming removed 2 bases at V and 1 base at J, with 12 bases between. This CDR3 is built from 15 residues. A word on this clone: Its antigen is not identified.

This TCR derives from a woman between 50 and 59 years old in good health and CMV-seropositive. The V gene is TRBV5-5, the J gene TRBJ1-1; tentatively, D is TRBD1 (6 bases). Sequenced sample: PBMCs. CDR3 sequence (DNA): TGTGCCAGCAGCTTTGTACAGGGCGGGAACACTGAAGCTTTCTTT. This sequence encodes CASSFVQGGNTEAFF.